Listed here are 9 T cell receptor beta chains from one sample, sequenced in a study of human T cells and chemical hapten exposure. TCRdb passed the RACE reads through MiXCR, listing each CDR3 protein once. The sample includes around 250,000 distinct CDR3 sequences, 7% to 10% of them seen just once. Time point denoted: pre-sensitization, week 0. The treatment here: therapeutic diphenylcyclopropenone sensitization with weekly scalp DPC. Material: whole blood, obtained in connection with sensitization to the hapten diphenylcyclopropenone (DPC). The source of these receptors is a woman between 40 and 55 years old with alopecia areata. Some clones in this sample may be carry-over from other donors' samples.

The chain employs TRBV4-2 and TRBJ1-2; D is undetermined. Trimming pared 2 bases from V and 2 bases from J, leaving 21 bases between. The germline gives CDR1 LGHNA, CDR2 YNFKEQ. CDR3 length: 18 residues. The CDR3 nucleotides read TGTGCCAGCAGCCAATCTCAGCCCACAGTCCGAATAAACTATGGCTACACCTTC. Its translation is CASSQSQPTVRINYGYTF.

The rearrangement joins TRBV6-6 to TRBJ1-1; perhaps TRBD1 as D (5 bases). CDR1 and CDR2 from the germline V gene are MNHNY and SVGAGI (reference sequence). Trimming took 0 bases from V and 5 from J, leaving 16 bases between them. The CDR3 runs 16 residues. The CDR3: CASSYSPRGGRTEAFF. In nucleotides, the CDR3 is TGTGCCAGCAGTTACTCCCCACGTGGGGGGAGGACTGAAGCTTTCTTT.

This clonotype was counted many times. The chain recombines TRBV12-3 or TRBV12-4 with TRBJ1-1; no firm D call. Trimming cost V 6 bases and J 1 base, with 9 bases left between them. This CDR3 region has 13 residues. The CDR3 loop reads CASSSTPNTEAFF. The DNA of the CDR3 is TGTGCCAGCAGCTCGACACCGAACACTGAAGCTTTCTTT.

This clonotype has just a few counts. V and J are TRBV18 and TRBJ2-4; 8 positions agree with TRBD1. The CDR3 contains 15 residues. Germline lookup yields CDR1 KGHSH and CDR2 LQKENI. V shed 2 bases, J shed 7 bases, and the junction held 7 bases outside the gene matches. CDR3 sequence (DNA): TGTGCCAGCTCACCATTGGACAGGGAAGGGAACATTCAGTACTTC. This sequence encodes CASSPLDREGNIQYF.

This clonotype appeared a few times. The chain employs TRBV28 and TRBJ2-7; 11 bases line up with TRBD2. The V gene's germline CDR1 is MDHEN and CDR2 SYDVKM. The CDR3 contains 14 residues. The V and J ends lost 6 bases and 7 bases, in that order; junction bases with no gene match: 8. In nucleotides, the CDR3 is TGTGCCAGCAGACCGACTAGCGGGACTGAGGAGCAGTACTTC. Amino acids: CASRPTSGTEEQYF.

This chain uses TRBV12-3 or TRBV12-4 with TRBJ2-5, with no clear D. The V gene lost 4 bases and the J gene lost 7 bases, with 10 bases spanning the gap. This CDR3 is 12 amino acids long. CDR3 sequence: CASSYGPGTQYF. The CDR3 region has the DNA TGTGCCAGCAGTTACGGCCCAGGGACCCAGTACTTC.

The rearrangement uses TRBV6-5 and TRBJ1-6; D perhaps matches TRBD1 (6 bases). CDR1 is MNHEY and CDR2 is SVGAGI in the germline V gene. The V and J ends lost 6 bases and 6 bases respectively, with 12 bases between them. This CDR3 spans 14 amino acids. CDR3 sequence: CASRPGTSNSPLHF. In DNA, the CDR3 is TGTGCCAGCAGACCCGGGACAAGTAATTCACCCCTCCACTTT.

The rearrangement joins TRBV20-1 to TRBJ1-6, with D uncertain. CDR1 is DFQATT, CDR2 SNEGSKA, per germline (reference sequence). With 2 bases removed from V and 3 bases from J, the gap between germline ends came to 11 bases. This CDR3 is built from 15 residues. The CDR3 region is CSARTGRHYNSPLHF. In DNA form, the CDR3 reads TGCAGTGCTAGAACTGGACGGCACTATAATTCACCCCTCCACTTT.

The gene calls are TRBV6-6 and TRBJ2-1, with 8 bases that match TRBD1. V was clipped by 6 bases and J by 6 bases; unmatched bases: 10. Germline V lookup: CDR1 MNHNY, CDR2 SVGAGI (reference sequence). The CDR3 covers 15 residues. The CDR3 loop is CASSLRDRIRNEQFF. As DNA, the CDR3 is TGTGCCAGCAGCCTCCGGGACAGGATCCGCAATGAGCAGTTCTTC.